The 16 T cell receptor beta chains presented below share a single source sample, sequenced in a study of cytomegalovirus exposure and HLA in healthy donors. PCR involved 60 Vbeta and 13 Jbeta primers. Assay: immunoSEQ multiplex PCR; the TCRdb copy retains only in-frame clones and omits some. The repertoire holds 100,000 to 150,000 clones, with approximately 69% as singletons. Sequences were obtained from PBMCs. The receptor source for this set is a man in his forties or fifties in good health and CMV-seropositive.

This clone occurred once. The chain links TRBV6-1 to TRBJ1-1; perhaps TRBD1 as D (5 bases). The V and J ends lost 4 bases and 5 bases respectively, with 14 bases between them. The CDR3 is 14 amino acids. The germline V gene encodes CDR1 MNHNS and CDR2 SASEGT. The chain's CDR3 is CASSGTWRETEAFF. CDR3 bases: TGTGCCAGCAGTGGGACATGGCGGGAAACTGAAGCTTTCTTT.

CDR3 sequence: CSVLGGTNEKLFF. The DNA of the CDR3 is TGCAGCGTTTTGGGGGGAACTAATGAAAAACTGTTTTTT. The V and J genes are TRBV29-1 and TRBJ1-4; perhaps TRBD1 as D (5 bases). This CDR3 region has 13 residues. Germline V gene data show CDR1 as SQVTM and CDR2 as ANQGSEA. V lost 5 bases and J lost 1, with 8 bases in between.

The gene calls are TRBV19 and TRBJ1-1; D is unresolved. CDR3 length: 12 residues. The germline V and J ends were trimmed by 6 bases and 4 bases, with 9 bases remaining between them. CDR1 is LNHDA, CDR2 SQIVND, per germline (reference sequence). CDR3 sequence: CASSSPPTEAFF. As DNA, the CDR3 is TGTGCCAGTAGCAGTCCCCCCACTGAAGCTTTCTTT.

The V gene is TRBV9, the J gene TRBJ2-5, with 8 bases matching TRBD2. The CDR3 is 17 residues long. CDR1 is SGDLS and CDR2 is YYNGEE in the germline V gene. V gave up 4 bases and J gave up 2 bases; unmatched junction bases: 13. The chain's CDR3 is CASSSLGSGRTQETQYF. As DNA, the CDR3 is TGTGCCAGCAGCTCCCTAGGGAGCGGGAGAACTCAAGAGACCCAGTACTTC.

Note on this clone: It is likely a read error, because the conserved phenylalanine at the end of the CDR3 is missing. Because the CDR3's place on the DNA is in doubt, the DNA is left out and the CDR3 is given as listed by TCRdb. V gene TRBV6-1 combines with J gene TRBJ1-2; no check of the table's D call, TRBD1, against the DNA was made. From its first to its last residue, the CDR3 has 12 amino acids. CDR1 and CDR2 from the germline V gene are MNHNS and SASEGT. The CDR3 protein is CASSGRLDRASS.

CDR3 sequence: CASSQTSGAPYEQYF. The CDR3 DNA is TGCGCCAGCAGCCAGACTAGCGGGGCACCTTACGAGCAGTACTTC. The chain couples TRBV5-1 to TRBJ2-7; 11 bases fit TRBD2. V gave up 4 bases and J gave up 4 bases; unmatched junction bases: 7. Germline CDR1 is SGHRS and CDR2 is YFSETQ. The CDR3 totals 15 residues.

Here the CDR3 DNA reads TGTGCTAGTGGTTCGGATCAGACAGGGGGCGCTTCCTACGAGCAGTACTTC. It specifies CASGSDQTGGASYEQYF. The gene calls are TRBV12-5 and TRBJ2-7; TRBD1 matches at 10 bases. The CDR3 is made up of 17 amino acids. After removal of 4 bases from V and 1 base from J, the junction contained 10 bases not matched to a gene. In germline, CDR1 is LGHNT, CDR2 FRNRAP.

The gene calls are TRBV15 and TRBJ2-5; D is unresolved. CDR1 is LNHNV, CDR2 YYDKDF, per germline (reference sequence). The CDR3 has 12 residues. V lost 1 base to trimming and J lost 5 bases, with 5 bases between them. CDR3 nucleotides: TGTGCCACCAGCAGAGCCTTGGAGACCCAGTACTTC. Its protein is CATSRALETQYF. Combining the CDR3 with reference TRBV15 and TRBJ2-5 gives the whole variable domain DAMVIQNPRYQVTQFGKPVTLSCSQTLNHNVMYWYQQKSSQAPKLLFHYYDKDFNNEADTPDNFQSRRPNTSFCFLDIRSPGLGDTAMYLCATSRALETQYFGPGTRLLVL.

The chain has TRBV14 and TRBJ2-7, with TRBD2 identical over 11 bases. The germline V gene has CDR1 SGHDN and CDR2 FVKESK. The trim removed 3 bases at V and 2 bases at J, leaving 3 bases unmatched. The CDR3 totals 15 residues. CDR3 nucleotides: TGTGCCAGCAGCCAGGGGGGACTAGCGGCCTACGAGCAGTACTTC. Its translation is CASSQGGLAAYEQYF.

This chain uses TRBV19 with TRBJ1-5, with D uncertain. From germline, CDR1 is LNHDA and CDR2 SQIVND (reference sequence). CDR3 length: 15 amino acids. V was clipped by 2 bases and J by 1 base, with 9 bases between them. As DNA, the CDR3 is TGTGCCAGTAGTATACCGGGAGTGAGCAATCAGCCCCAGCATTTT. Its protein product is CASSIPGVSNQPQHF.

This clone was counted once. This chain links TRBV5-4 with TRBJ1-2; TRBD1 is a possible D gene (5 bases). The CDR3 spans 13 residues. V gave up 3 bases and J gave up 4 bases, with 10 bases separating them. Germline loops: CDR1 SGHNT, CDR2 YYREEE (reference sequence). This CDR3 is CASSSTVSYGYTF. The CDR3 DNA reads TGTGCCAGCAGCTCGACAGTGAGCTATGGCTACACCTTC.

J is TRBJ1-1 and V is TRBV29-1; D may be TRBD1 (5 bases). CDR3 length equals 14 residues. V lost 6 bases and J 0 bases, leaving 14 bases between the germline ends. Germline-derived CDR1 and CDR2 are SQVTM and ANQGSEA. The CDR3 coding sequence is TGCAGCGTCCGGACATCACTAATGAACACTGAAGCTTTCTTT. Translated: CSVRTSLMNTEAFF.

The chain joins TRBV18 to TRBJ2-3; 11 nucleotides agree with TRBD2. The junction had 2 bases not matched to a gene; V was cut back by 1 base and J by 2 bases. The V gene's germline CDR1 is KGHSH and CDR2 LQKENI. The CDR3 sequence is 16 residues long. Here the CDR3 reads CASSPQLAGVTDTQYF. In nucleotides, the CDR3 is TGTGCCAGCTCACCACAACTAGCGGGGGTCACAGATACGCAGTATTTT.

The V and J genes are TRBV28 and TRBJ1-4; D perhaps matches TRBD1 (5 bases). Trimming pared 6 bases from V and 5 bases from J, leaving 16 bases between. The CDR3 length is 15 residues. Germline V gene sequence: CDR1 MDHEN, CDR2 SYDVKM. The CDR3 nucleotides are TGTGCCAGCAGCAAAGAAAGGGGTGAGAATGAAAAACTGTTTTTT. Residues: CASSKERGENEKLFF.

The V call is TRBV5-1, the J call TRBJ1-6; D is perhaps TRBD1 (5 bases). The length of the CDR3 is 16 residues. The V gene lost 4 bases and the J gene lost 8 bases, with 19 bases spanning the gap. CDR1 and CDR2 from the germline V gene are SGHRS and YFSETQ. The CDR3 is CASSVSSRATDSPLHF. CDR3 sequence (DNA): TGCGCCAGCAGCGTTTCATCCAGGGCTACAGATTCACCCCTCCACTTT.

The count of this clone is one. The chain carries TRBV5-1 and TRBJ2-3; 13 nucleotides agree with TRBD2. The CDR3 consists of 17 residues. Trimming removed 3 bases from V and 3 bases from J; junction bases left unmatched: 7. Per germline, CDR1 SGHRS and CDR2 YFSETQ. As DNA, the CDR3 is TGCGCCAGCAGCTATGCCGGGACTAGCGGGACGACAGATACGCAGTATTTT. Translated: CASSYAGTSGTTDTQYF.